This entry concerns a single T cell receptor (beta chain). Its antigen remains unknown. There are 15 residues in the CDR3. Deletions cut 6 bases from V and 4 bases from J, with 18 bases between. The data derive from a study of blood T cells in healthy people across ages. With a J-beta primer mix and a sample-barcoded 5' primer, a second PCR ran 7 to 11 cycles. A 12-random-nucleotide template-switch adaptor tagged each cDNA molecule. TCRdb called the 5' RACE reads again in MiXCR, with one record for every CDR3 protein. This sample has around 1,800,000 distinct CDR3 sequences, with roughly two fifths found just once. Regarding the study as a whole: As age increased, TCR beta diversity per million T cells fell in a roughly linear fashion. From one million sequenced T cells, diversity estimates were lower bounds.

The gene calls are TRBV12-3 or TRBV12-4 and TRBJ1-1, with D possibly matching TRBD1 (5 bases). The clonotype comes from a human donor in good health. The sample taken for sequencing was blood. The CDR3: CASSQGVIFSTEAFF. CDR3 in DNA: TGTGCCAGCAGCCAAGGGGTAATTTTTAGCACTGAAGCTTTCTTT.